Listed below are T cell receptor beta chains from one sample, sequenced in a study of blood T cell repertoires in COVID-19. Clones were sequenced by immunoSEQ multiplex PCR, and TCRdb holds only the in-frame ones, with some missing. The sample carries some 220,000 clones, approximately 91% recorded once. Sequencing input: peripheral blood. The origin of the receptors is a man aged 25 to 40 with COVID-19, enrolled during active disease. Each CDR3 is given with its conserved first and last residue. The D gene is left open where the match is weak. Size is omitted from some rows. Given values are once, few, many or a class for expanded clones.

clone_size: many
j_call: TRBJ2-1
v_call: TRBV15
d_call: TRBD1
cdr3_nt: TGTGCCACCAGCGGGGACAGGCCTTCCAATGAGCAGTTCTTC
cdr3_aa: CATSGDRPSNEQFF

clone_size: few
j_call: TRBJ2-7
v_call: TRBV5-1
d_call: TRBD2
cdr3_nt: TGCGCCAGCAGCTTGGCAGCGGGGGCTTCCTACGAGCAGTACTTC
cdr3_aa: CASSLAAGASYEQYF

clone_size: .
j_call: TRBJ2-5
v_call: TRBV5-1
d_call: TRBD1
cdr3_nt: TGCGCCAGCAGGACAGGGTTCCAAGAGACCCAGTACTTC
cdr3_aa: CASRTGFQETQYF

clone_size: .
j_call: TRBJ2-7
v_call: TRBV5-1
d_call: TRBD2
cdr3_nt: TGCGCCAGCAGCGTGGGACTAGCGGGGCGGCCGCCTTCCTACGAGCAGTACTTC
cdr3_aa: CASSVGLAGRPPSYEQYF

clone_size: .
j_call: TRBJ1-2
v_call: TRBV6-5
d_call: .
cdr3_nt: TGTGCCAGCAGTTCGTATGACAGGTCAGGGGGCTACACCTTC
cdr3_aa: CASSSYDRSGGYTF

clone_size: .
j_call: TRBJ2-5
v_call: TRBV5-1
d_call: TRBD2
cdr3_nt: TGCGCCAGCAGCCGCGAAGGGACTAGCGGGGGCCCCGGGGGAGAGACCCAGTACTTC
cdr3_aa: CASSREGTSGGPGGETQYF

clone_size: .
j_call: TRBJ1-1
v_call: TRBV28
d_call: TRBD1
cdr3_nt: TGTGCCAGCAGGGGGACAGGGGAGTTCACTGAAGCTTTCTTT
cdr3_aa: CASRGTGEFTEAFF

clone_size: .
j_call: TRBJ1-4
v_call: TRBV7-2
d_call: TRBD1
cdr3_nt: TGTGCCAGCAGTTTACCCCTGACAGGGGAGAATGAAAAACTGTTTTTT
cdr3_aa: CASSLPLTGENEKLFF

clone_size: .
j_call: TRBJ1-3
v_call: TRBV9
d_call: TRBD1
cdr3_nt: TGTGCCAGCAGCGTAGACTGGACAGGGGGAAACACCATATATTTT
cdr3_aa: CASSVDWTGGNTIYF

clone_size: .
j_call: TRBJ1-6
v_call: TRBV2
d_call: .
cdr3_nt: TGTGCCAGCAGTGAAGGGCAGGAGGTCTATAATTCACCCCTCCACTTT
cdr3_aa: CASSEGQEVYNSPLHF

clone_size: .
j_call: TRBJ1-5
v_call: TRBV6-5
d_call: .
cdr3_nt: TGTGCCACCCGACAGAGCAATCAGCCCCAGCATTTT
cdr3_aa: CATRQSNQPQHF

clone_size: .
j_call: TRBJ2-5
v_call: TRBV4-1
d_call: .
cdr3_nt: TGCGCCAGCAGCCAAGAACCAAGGGGCCAAGAGACCCAGTACTTC
cdr3_aa: CASSQEPRGQETQYF

clone_size: .
j_call: TRBJ2-1
v_call: TRBV24-1
d_call: TRBD1
cdr3_nt: TGTGCCACCAGTGACCTGAGGGACAGGGGGATCTGCTCCTACAATGAGCAGTTCTTC
cdr3_aa: CATSDLRDRGICSYNEQFF

clone_size: .
j_call: TRBJ1-5
v_call: TRBV6-5
d_call: .
cdr3_nt: TGTGCCAGCAGTTGGGGGCAGGGTAGCAATCAGCCCCAGCATTTT
cdr3_aa: CASSWGQGSNQPQHF

clone_size: .
j_call: TRBJ2-1
v_call: TRBV19
d_call: TRBD1
cdr3_nt: TGTGCCAGTAGCCTCACAGGGGGCTCCTACAATGAGCAGTTCTTC
cdr3_aa: CASSLTGGSYNEQFF

clone_size: .
j_call: TRBJ2-1
v_call: TRBV5-1
d_call: .
cdr3_nt: TGCGCCAGCAGTGAAGGTAGCGACCTCTACAATGAGCAGTTCTTC
cdr3_aa: CASSEGSDLYNEQFF

clone_size: .
j_call: TRBJ1-1
v_call: TRBV7-6
d_call: .
cdr3_nt: TGTGCCAGCAGCGCAGAAACAGGGATGAACACTGAAGCTTTCTTT
cdr3_aa: CASSAETGMNTEAFF

clone_size: .
j_call: TRBJ2-2
v_call: TRBV4-1
d_call: TRBD2
cdr3_nt: TGCGCCAGCAGCCAAGATGGGGACTATTCTCGCCCCGGGGAGCTGTTTTTT
cdr3_aa: CASSQDGDYSRPGELFF

clone_size: .
j_call: TRBJ1-1
v_call: TRBV5-1
d_call: TRBD1
cdr3_nt: TGCGCCAGCAGCTTCCGACAGGGGCCCATGAACACTGAAGCTTTCTTT
cdr3_aa: CASSFRQGPMNTEAFF

clone_size: .
j_call: TRBJ2-3
v_call: TRBV7-9
d_call: .
cdr3_nt: TGTGCCAGCAGCCCCCCTGGCGCGGGGAGCCGCACAGATACGCAGTATTTT
cdr3_aa: CASSPPGAGSRTDTQYF

clone_size: .
j_call: TRBJ1-3
v_call: TRBV7-6
d_call: .
cdr3_nt: TGTGCCAGCAGCTTAAATCCACAGGCCGTCTCCTCTGGAAACACCATATATTTT
cdr3_aa: CASSLNPQAVSSGNTIYF

clone_size: .
j_call: TRBJ1-3
v_call: TRBV6-5
d_call: TRBD1
cdr3_nt: TGTGCCAGCAGGGATCGGGACAGGGGAAACACCATATATTTT
cdr3_aa: CASRDRDRGNTIYF

clone_size: .
j_call: TRBJ1-4
v_call: TRBV13
d_call: .
cdr3_nt: TGTGCCAGCAGCTTAGGCCGCCCCGGCGGAAATGAAAAACTGTTTTTT
cdr3_aa: CASSLGRPGGNEKLFF

clone_size: .
j_call: TRBJ2-1
v_call: TRBV5-1
d_call: .
cdr3_nt: TGCGCCAGCAGCTTGGCCGGGGGTCGTGAGCAGTTCTTC
cdr3_aa: CASSLAGGREQFF

clone_size: .
j_call: TRBJ2-5
v_call: TRBV9
d_call: .
cdr3_nt: TGTGCCAGCAGCGTAGGACTTCAAGAGACCCAGTACTTC
cdr3_aa: CASSVGLQETQYF

clone_size: few
j_call: TRBJ1-2
v_call: TRBV9
d_call: .
cdr3_nt: TGTGCCAGCAGCGCAGGACATCGTGGTGGCTATGGCTACACCTTC
cdr3_aa: CASSAGHRGGYGYTF

clone_size: once
j_call: TRBJ1-3
v_call: TRBV5-1
d_call: .
cdr3_nt: .
cdr3_aa: CASSSSRASGNTIYF

clone_size: .
j_call: TRBJ1-6
v_call: TRBV5-6
d_call: .
cdr3_nt: TGTGCCAGCAGCCCACAGAGCTCCTATAATTCACCCCTCCACTTT
cdr3_aa: CASSPQSSYNSPLHF

clone_size: once
j_call: TRBJ2-7
v_call: TRBV5-1
d_call: TRBD1
cdr3_nt: TGCGCCAGCAGCTACGGACAGGCCTACGAGCAGTACTTC
cdr3_aa: CASSYGQAYEQYF

clone_size: once
j_call: TRBJ1-1
v_call: TRBV6-1
d_call: .
cdr3_nt: TGTGCCAGCAGTGAAGCGCTGGGGGCGCGAACTGAAGCTTTCTTT
cdr3_aa: CASSEALGARTEAFF

clone_size: .
j_call: TRBJ1-1
v_call: TRBV3-1/TRBV3-2
d_call: TRBD1
cdr3_nt: TGTGCCAGCAGCCAAGGACAGGGGATAAGCACTGAAGCTTTCTTT
cdr3_aa: CASSQGQGISTEAFF

clone_size: .
j_call: TRBJ1-2
v_call: TRBV9
d_call: .
cdr3_nt: TGTGCCAGCAGCGTAGCTCAAGGGGGAGCAACCTATGGCTACACCTTC
cdr3_aa: CASSVAQGGATYGYTF

clone_size: .
j_call: TRBJ1-2
v_call: TRBV29-1
d_call: .
cdr3_nt: TGCAGCGTTGCAGAAGCGGGAACGCATGGCTACACCTTC
cdr3_aa: CSVAEAGTHGYTF

clone_size: .
j_call: TRBJ2-7
v_call: TRBV5-6
d_call: TRBD1
cdr3_nt: TGTGCCAGCAGCTTCGGGACAGGCTTTACCTACGAGCAGTACTTC
cdr3_aa: CASSFGTGFTYEQYF

clone_size: .
j_call: TRBJ2-3
v_call: TRBV9
d_call: .
cdr3_nt: TGTGCCAGCAGCGTAGCTAGGGATACGCAGTATTTT
cdr3_aa: CASSVARDTQYF

clone_size: .
j_call: TRBJ1-2
v_call: TRBV2
d_call: TRBD1
cdr3_nt: TGTGCCAGCACCCGGGACAGCTATGGCTACACCTTC
cdr3_aa: CASTRDSYGYTF

clone_size: .
j_call: TRBJ1-1
v_call: TRBV11-2
d_call: TRBD1
cdr3_nt: TGTGCCAGCAGCCGAGACAGGGGCACTGAAGCTTTCTTT
cdr3_aa: CASSRDRGTEAFF

clone_size: .
j_call: TRBJ2-3
v_call: TRBV4-2
d_call: TRBD2
cdr3_nt: TGTGCCAGCAGCCAAGAAGCGGGACCCAAGCCGGCAGATACGCAGTATTTT
cdr3_aa: CASSQEAGPKPADTQYF

clone_size: .
j_call: TRBJ1-2
v_call: TRBV30
d_call: .
cdr3_nt: TGTGCCTGGAGTACGTTAGACTATGGCTACACCTTC
cdr3_aa: CAWSTLDYGYTF

clone_size: .
j_call: TRBJ2-7
v_call: TRBV27
d_call: .
cdr3_nt: TGTGCCAGCAGTTTCACAGGGGGGGTCTCCTACGAGCAGTACTTC
cdr3_aa: CASSFTGGVSYEQYF

clone_size: .
j_call: TRBJ2-1
v_call: TRBV6-1
d_call: TRBD2
cdr3_nt: TGTGCCAGCAGTGCGGACTACATGGTTGGAGCGGGGGAAATTGAGCAGTTCTTC
cdr3_aa: CASSADYMVGAGEIEQFF

clone_size: .
j_call: TRBJ2-1
v_call: TRBV27
d_call: TRBD2
cdr3_nt: TGTGCCACCGATCCTAGGACTAGCGGGGGGTACAATGAGCAGTTCTTC
cdr3_aa: CATDPRTSGGYNEQFF

clone_size: once
j_call: TRBJ1-2
v_call: TRBV4-2
d_call: .
cdr3_nt: TGTGCCAGCAGCCAAGATAACAGGGTGTCCTATGGCTACACCTTC
cdr3_aa: CASSQDNRVSYGYTF

clone_size: .
j_call: TRBJ1-5
v_call: TRBV6-1
d_call: TRBD1
cdr3_nt: TGTGCCAGCAGTGATTACAGGGGAGGCAATCAGCCCCAGCATTTT
cdr3_aa: CASSDYRGGNQPQHF

clone_size: .
j_call: TRBJ2-1
v_call: TRBV6-6
d_call: TRBD1
cdr3_nt: TGTGCCAGCAGTTACCCCACAGGGACAGGGGGAAATGAGCAGTTCTTC
cdr3_aa: CASSYPTGTGGNEQFF

clone_size: .
j_call: TRBJ1-2
v_call: TRBV7-9
d_call: TRBD1
cdr3_nt: TGTGCCAGCAGCGGGACAGGGTACTATGGCTACACCTTC
cdr3_aa: CASSGTGYYGYTF

clone_size: .
j_call: TRBJ1-4
v_call: TRBV7-9
d_call: TRBD1
cdr3_nt: TGTGCCAGCAGCTCACGACAGGGCGAGCATGAAAAACTGTTTTTT
cdr3_aa: CASSSRQGEHEKLFF

clone_size: once
j_call: TRBJ1-3
v_call: TRBV5-4
d_call: .
cdr3_nt: TGTGCCAGCAGCTTGGGGGCAGGTGGAAACACCATATATTTT
cdr3_aa: CASSLGAGGNTIYF

clone_size: .
j_call: TRBJ1-3
v_call: TRBV4-2
d_call: TRBD1
cdr3_nt: TGTGCCAGCAGCCAAGGGGGCGCGGGACAGGGAATGGATACCATATATTTT
cdr3_aa: CASSQGGAGQGMDTIYF